The T cell receptor beta chain described here comes from a study of molecular identifiers for immune sequencing clone quantification. Study-wide context: Replicate experiments divided RNA from roughly 20,000 or 100,000 naive CD8 cells into five parts and sequenced four.

Previously described methods and listed TCR primers were used for bulk TCR libraries. TCRdb used MiXCR to reprocess the PCR reads, holding one entry per CDR3 protein. The sample has around 460,000 distinct CDR3 sequences, about 22% seen once. This CDR3 has 15 amino acids. CDR1 is SGHRS, CDR2 YFSETQ, per germline. The V gene lost 0 bases and the J gene lost 1 base, with 5 bases spanning the gap. When naive CD8 T cells were sorted, they were gated as CD8+CD4-CCR7+CD45RA+. V and J are TRBV5-1 and TRBJ2-6; D is ambiguous. The sequence was collected from a human donor in good health. Some libraries in this study had Jurkat cell RNA spiked in. Sequencing used naive CD8+ T cells from blood, with Jurkat cell RNA spiked in. Subset defined: FACS-sorted CD8+CD4-CCR7+CD45RA+ naive T cells. The CDR3 loop reads CASSLERSGANVLTF. CDR3 nucleotide sequence: TGCGCCAGCAGCTTGGAGCGATCTGGGGCCAACGTCCTGACTTTC.